This TCR beta chain was documented in a study of beta chain features in type 1 diabetes. Study context: The study found patients and healthy donors alike in age, gender and cell yields. Whole-study findings and limits: At VDJ recombination sites, type 1 diabetes patients had fewer insertions and more deleted nucleotides. When Type 1 diabetes patients were examined, their TCRB CDR3s proved moderately but significantly shorter in all four CD4+ subsets.

Isolated RNA was reverse transcribed in full, so expressed TCRB transcripts were sequenced. Sequenced by immunoSEQ multiplex PCR; TCRdb stores in-frame clones only, minus some. The sample consists of some 250,000 clones, approximately 15% of them appearing once. Via CD45RO/CCR7/CD25/CD127/CD95/CD27, cells of the CD4+ naive, central memory, regulatory and stem cell-like memory subsets were sorted. Each of the sorted populations had a purity greater than 98%. CDR1 SGHNT and CDR2 YYREEE come from the germline V gene (reference sequence). V trimming: 5 bases; J trimming: 5 bases; junction bases outside the gene matches: 7. The CDR3 runs 14 residues. This clone has just a few counts. As yet, its antigen is unknown.

The chain couples TRBV5-4 to TRBJ2-7; TRBD1 matches at 10 bases. Input material: naive CD4+ T cells from blood. The TCR was taken from a young man with type 1 diabetes. The DNA of the CDR3 is TGTGCCAGCAGGCCGACAGGGGGCGGGGACGAGCAGTACTTC. This codes for CASRPTGGGDEQYF.